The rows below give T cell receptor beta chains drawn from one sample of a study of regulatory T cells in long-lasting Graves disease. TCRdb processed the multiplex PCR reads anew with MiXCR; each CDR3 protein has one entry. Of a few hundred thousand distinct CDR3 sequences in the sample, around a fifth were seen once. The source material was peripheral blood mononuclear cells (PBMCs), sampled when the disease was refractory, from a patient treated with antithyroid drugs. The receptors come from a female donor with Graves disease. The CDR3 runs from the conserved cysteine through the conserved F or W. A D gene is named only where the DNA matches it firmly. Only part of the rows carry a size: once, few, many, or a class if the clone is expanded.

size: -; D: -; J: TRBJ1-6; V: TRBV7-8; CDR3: CASSLVEAGNNSPLHF; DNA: TGTGCCAGCAGCTTAGTGGAGGCAGGGAATAATTCACCCCTCCACTTT
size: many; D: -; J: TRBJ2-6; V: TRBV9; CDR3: CASSVTVGRVLGANVLTF; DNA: TGTGCCAGCAGCGTAACGGTGGGCAGGGTACTTGGGGCCAACGTCCTGACTTTC
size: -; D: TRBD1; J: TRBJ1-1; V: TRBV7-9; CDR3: CASSLEGQINTEAFF; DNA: TGTGCCAGCAGCTTAGAGGGACAGATTAACACTGAAGCTTTCTTT
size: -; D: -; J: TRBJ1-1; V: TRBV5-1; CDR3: CASSLAGSLNTEAFF; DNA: TGCGCCAGCAGCTTGGCCGGCAGTCTGAACACTGAAGCTTTCTTT
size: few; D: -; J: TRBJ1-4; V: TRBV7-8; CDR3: CASSLQGESTNEKLFF; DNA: TGTGCCAGCAGCTTACAAGGGGAATCAACTAATGAAAAACTGTTTTTT
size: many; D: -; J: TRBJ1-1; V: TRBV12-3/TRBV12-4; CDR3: CASSFQGATEAFF; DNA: TGTGCCAGCAGTTTTCAAGGTGCAACTGAAGCTTTCTTT
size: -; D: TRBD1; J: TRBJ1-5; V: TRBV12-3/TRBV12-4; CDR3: CASRKSDRVDQPQHF; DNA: TGTGCCAGCAGGAAATCGGACAGGGTCGATCAGCCCCAGCATTTT
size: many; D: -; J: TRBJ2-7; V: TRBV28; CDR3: CASTQVGGVAYEQYF; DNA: TGTGCCAGCACCCAGGTGGGGGGTGTAGCCTACGAGCAGTACTTC
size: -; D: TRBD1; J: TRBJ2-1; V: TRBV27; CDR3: CASSLPDRISYNEQFF; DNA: TGTGCCAGCAGTTTGCCGGACAGGATCTCCTACAATGAGCAGTTCTTC
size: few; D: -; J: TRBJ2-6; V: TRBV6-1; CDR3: CASRQISGANVLTF; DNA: TGTGCCAGCAGGCAAATCTCTGGGGCCAACGTCCTGACTTTC
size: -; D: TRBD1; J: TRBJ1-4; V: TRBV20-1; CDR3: CSARDSRRGKLFF; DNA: TGCAGTGCTCGGGACAGCCGCCGCGGAAAACTGTTTTTT
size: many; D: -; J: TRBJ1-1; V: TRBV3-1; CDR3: CASSQGPGLNTEAFF; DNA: TGTGCCAGCAGCCAAGGGCCAGGGTTGAACACTGAAGCTTTCTTT
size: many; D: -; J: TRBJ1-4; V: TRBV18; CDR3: CASSHGQPTNEKLFF; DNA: TGTGCCAGCTCCCACGGACAGCCAACTAATGAAAAACTGTTTTTT
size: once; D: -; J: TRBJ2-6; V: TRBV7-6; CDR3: CASSLESAGANVLTF; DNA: TGTGCCAGCAGCTTAGAGTCCGCTGGGGCCAACGTCCTGACTTTC
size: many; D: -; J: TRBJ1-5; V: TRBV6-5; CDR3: CASSYSRGGQPQHF; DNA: TGTGCCAGCAGTTACTCGAGGGGAGGACAGCCCCAGCATTTT
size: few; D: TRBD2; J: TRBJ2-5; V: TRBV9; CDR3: CASSVDTSGSPRQETQYF; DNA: TGTGCCAGCAGCGTAGATACTAGCGGGAGCCCACGACAAGAGACCCAGTACTTC
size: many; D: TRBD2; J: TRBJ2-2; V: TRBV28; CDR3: CASIAGAGTGELFF; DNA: TGTGCCAGCATAGCGGGAGCGGGCACCGGGGAGCTGTTTTTT
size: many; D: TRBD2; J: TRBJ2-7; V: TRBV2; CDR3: CASRDTSGRDYEQYF; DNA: TGTGCCAGCAGAGATACTAGCGGGAGGGACTACGAGCAGTACTTC
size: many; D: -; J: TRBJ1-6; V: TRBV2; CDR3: CASSTNRDTNPPLHF; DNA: TGTGCCAGCAGTACTAACCGGGACACTAATCCACCCCTCCACTTT
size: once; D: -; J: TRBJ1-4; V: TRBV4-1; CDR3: CASSQDRGTNEKLFF; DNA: TGCGCCAGCAGCCAAGACAGGGGCACTAATGAAAAACTGTTTTTT
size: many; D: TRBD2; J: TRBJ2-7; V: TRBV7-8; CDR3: CASSLSSGNYEQYF; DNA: TGTGCCAGCAGCTTATCTAGCGGAAACTACGAGCAGTACTTC
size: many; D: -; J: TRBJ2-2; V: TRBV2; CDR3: CASRKSEPTGELFF; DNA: TGTGCCAGCAGGAAGAGCGAACCCACCGGGGAGCTGTTTTTT
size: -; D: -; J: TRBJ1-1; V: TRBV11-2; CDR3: CANSSRHGSEAFF; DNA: TGTGCCAACAGCTCGAGACATGGGTCTGAAGCTTTCTTT
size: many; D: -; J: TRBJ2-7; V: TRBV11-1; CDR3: CASSLARRNYEQYF; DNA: TGTGCCAGCAGCTTAGCGAGGCGAAACTACGAGCAGTACTTC
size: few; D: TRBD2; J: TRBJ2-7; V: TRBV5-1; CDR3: CASRQAGDSYEQYF; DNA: TGCGCCAGCAGACAAGCGGGAGACTCCTACGAGCAGTACTTC
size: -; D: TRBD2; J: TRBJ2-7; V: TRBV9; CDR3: CASSTRPLAGTEQYF; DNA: TGTGCCAGCAGCACCCGCCCACTAGCGGGAACCGAGCAGTACTTC
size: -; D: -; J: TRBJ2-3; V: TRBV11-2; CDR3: CASRFWAGSADTQYF; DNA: TGTGCCAGCCGTTTTTGGGCCGGGAGTGCAGATACGCAGTATTTT
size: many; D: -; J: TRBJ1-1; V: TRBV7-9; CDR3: CASSFRDVLMNTEAFF; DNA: TGTGCCAGCAGCTTCCGGGACGTACTGATGAACACTGAAGCTTTCTTT
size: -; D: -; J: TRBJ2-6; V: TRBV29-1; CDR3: CSVQISGANVLTF; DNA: TGCAGCGTACAAATCTCTGGGGCCAACGTCCTGACTTTC
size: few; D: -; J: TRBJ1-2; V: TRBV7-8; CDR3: CASSLGEALYGYTF; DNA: TGTGCCAGCAGCTTGGGCGAGGCTCTCTATGGCTACACCTTC
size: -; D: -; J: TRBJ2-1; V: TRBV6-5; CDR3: CASSYDFNEQFF; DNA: TGTGCCAGCAGTTACGACTTCAATGAGCAGTTCTTC
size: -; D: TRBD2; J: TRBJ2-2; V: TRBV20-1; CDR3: CSARRLAGTANTGELFF; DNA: TGCAGTGCTAGAAGACTAGCGGGAACCGCGAACACCGGGGAGCTGTTTTTT
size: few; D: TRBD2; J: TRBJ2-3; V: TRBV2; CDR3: CASKFERERSDTQYF; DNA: TGTGCCAGCAAGTTCGAGCGGGAGAGATCAGATACGCAGTATTTT
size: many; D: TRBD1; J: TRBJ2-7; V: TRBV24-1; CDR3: CATSATGVSIYEQYF; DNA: TGTGCCACCAGTGCCACAGGGGTTTCTATCTACGAGCAGTACTTC
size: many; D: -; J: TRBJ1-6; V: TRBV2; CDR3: CASSYDSSSYNSPLHF; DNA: TGTGCCAGCAGTTATGACAGTAGCTCCTATAATTCACCCCTCCACTTT
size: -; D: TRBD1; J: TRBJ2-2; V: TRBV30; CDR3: CAWSGGRGRGSSGELFF; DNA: TGTGCCTGGAGTGGTGGCAGGGGGCGCGGGTCGAGCGGGGAGCTGTTTTTT
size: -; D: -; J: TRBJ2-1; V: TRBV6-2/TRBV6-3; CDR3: CASKSLGPGNEQFF; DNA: TGTGCCAGCAAATCACTCGGTCCGGGCAATGAGCAGTTCTTC
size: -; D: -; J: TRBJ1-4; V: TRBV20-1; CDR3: CSAKLQGIVEKLFF; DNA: TGCAGTGCTAAGTTACAGGGAATAGTTGAAAAACTGTTTTTT
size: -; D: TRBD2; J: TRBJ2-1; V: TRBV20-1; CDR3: CSARPGLAGPRNEQFF; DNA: TGCAGTGCTCGCCCGGGACTAGCGGGACCCCGTAATGAGCAGTTCTTC
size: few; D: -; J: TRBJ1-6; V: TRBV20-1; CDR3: CSAPDRTFTGSYNSPLHF; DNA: TGCAGTGCTCCGGACAGAACTTTTACCGGCTCCTATAATTCACCCCTCCACTTT
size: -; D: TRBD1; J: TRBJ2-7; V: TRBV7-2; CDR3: CASSTRDRKYEQYF; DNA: TGTGCCAGCAGCACCCGGGACAGGAAGTACGAGCAGTACTTC
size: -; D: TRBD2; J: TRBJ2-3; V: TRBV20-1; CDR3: CSASFPRRGYTDTQYF; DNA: TGCAGTGCTAGTTTTCCACGGCGGGGGTACACAGATACGCAGTATTTT
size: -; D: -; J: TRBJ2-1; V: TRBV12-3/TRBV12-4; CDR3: CASKVTREYNEQFF; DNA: TGTGCCAGCAAGGTGACTCGCGAATACAATGAGCAGTTCTTC
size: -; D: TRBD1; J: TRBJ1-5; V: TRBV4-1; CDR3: CASSEDRGGGNQPQHF; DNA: TGCGCCAGCAGCGAGGACAGGGGTGGGGGCAATCAGCCCCAGCATTTT
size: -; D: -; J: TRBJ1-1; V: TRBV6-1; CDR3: CASSQIYGPEAFF; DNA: TGTGCCAGCAGTCAAATCTACGGACCTGAAGCTTTCTTT
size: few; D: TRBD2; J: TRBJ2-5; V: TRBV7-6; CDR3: CASSLEAGTKETQYF; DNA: TGTGCCAGCAGCTTAGAAGCCGGGACTAAAGAGACCCAGTACTTC
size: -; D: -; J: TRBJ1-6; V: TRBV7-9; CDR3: CASSLNPFGRDNSPLHF; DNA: TGTGCCAGCAGCTTAAACCCCTTCGGCAGAGATAATTCACCCCTCCACTTT
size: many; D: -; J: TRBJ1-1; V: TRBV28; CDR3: CASVIGTLHTEAFF; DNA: TGTGCCAGTGTGATAGGGACCCTCCACACTGAAGCTTTCTTT
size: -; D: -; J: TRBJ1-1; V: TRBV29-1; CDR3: CSVTTTINTEAFF; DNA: TGCAGCGTAACCACGACCATAAACACTGAAGCTTTCTTT
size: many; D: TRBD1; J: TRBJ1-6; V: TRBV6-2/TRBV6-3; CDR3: CASSYSGTGDSPLHF; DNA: TGTGCCAGCAGTTACTCCGGGACAGGGGACTCACCCCTCCACTTT
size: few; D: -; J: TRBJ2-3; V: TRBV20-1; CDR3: CSARLRPSSTDTQYF; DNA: TGCAGTGCTAGATTAAGGCCCTCTAGCACAGATACGCAGTATTTT
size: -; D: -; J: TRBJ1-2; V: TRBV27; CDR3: CATRTGGGYTF; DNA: TGTGCCACAAGGACGGGGGGTGGCTACACCTTC
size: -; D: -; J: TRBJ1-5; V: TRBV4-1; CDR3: CASSQGGTVNQPQHF; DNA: TGCGCCAGCAGCCAAGGAGGAACAGTCAATCAGCCCCAGCATTTT
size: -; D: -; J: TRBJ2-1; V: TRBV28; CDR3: CASTLPGLAFNEQFF; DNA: TGTGCCAGCACCCTTCCTGGGCTAGCGTTCAATGAGCAGTTCTTC
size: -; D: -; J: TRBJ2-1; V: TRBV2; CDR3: CASSESGSSYNEQFF; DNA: TGTGCCAGCAGTGAAAGTGGAAGCTCCTACAATGAGCAGTTCTTC
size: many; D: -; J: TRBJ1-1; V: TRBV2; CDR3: CASSDWGRRNTEAFF; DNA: TGTGCCAGCAGTGATTGGGGTAGGAGGAACACTGAAGCTTTCTTT
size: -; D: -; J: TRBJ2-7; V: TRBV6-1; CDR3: CASSEFDTSSYEQYF; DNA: TGTGCCAGCAGTGAATTTGACACAAGCTCCTACGAGCAGTACTTC
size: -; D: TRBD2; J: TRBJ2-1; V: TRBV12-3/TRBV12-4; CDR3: CASSPGLADHNEQFF; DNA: TGTGCCAGCAGTCCCGGACTAGCGGATCACAATGAGCAGTTCTTC
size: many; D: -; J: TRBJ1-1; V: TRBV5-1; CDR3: CASSLGRGPNTEAFF; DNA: TGCGCCAGCAGCTTGGGTAGGGGTCCGAACACTGAAGCTTTCTTT
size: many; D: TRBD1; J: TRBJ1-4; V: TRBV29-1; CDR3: CSVGDTGGEKLFF; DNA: TGCAGCGTTGGGGACACAGGGGGTGAAAAACTGTTTTTT